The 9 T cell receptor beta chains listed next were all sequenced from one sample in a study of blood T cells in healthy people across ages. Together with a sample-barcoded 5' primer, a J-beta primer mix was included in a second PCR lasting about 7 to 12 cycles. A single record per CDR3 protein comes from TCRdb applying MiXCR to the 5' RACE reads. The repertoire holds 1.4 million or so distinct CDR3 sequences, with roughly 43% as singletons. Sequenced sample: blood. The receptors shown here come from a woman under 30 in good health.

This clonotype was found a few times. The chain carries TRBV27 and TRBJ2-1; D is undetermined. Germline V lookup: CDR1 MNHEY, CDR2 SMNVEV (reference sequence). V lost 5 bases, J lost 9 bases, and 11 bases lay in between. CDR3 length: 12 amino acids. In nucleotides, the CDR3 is TGTGCCAGCAGTCGCGTGGTTGGTGAGCAGTTCTTC. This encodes CASSRVVGEQFF.

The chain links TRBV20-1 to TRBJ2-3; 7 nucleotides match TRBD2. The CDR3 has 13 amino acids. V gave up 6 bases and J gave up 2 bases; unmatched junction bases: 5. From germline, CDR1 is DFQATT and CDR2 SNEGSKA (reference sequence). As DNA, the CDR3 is TGCAGTGCCTATGGGAGGGCCACAGATACGCAGTATTTT. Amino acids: CSAYGRATDTQYF.

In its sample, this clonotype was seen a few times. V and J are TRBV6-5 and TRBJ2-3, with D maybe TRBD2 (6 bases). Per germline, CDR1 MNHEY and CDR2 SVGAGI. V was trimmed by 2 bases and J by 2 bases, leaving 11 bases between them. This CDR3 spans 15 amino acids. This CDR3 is CASSYGAGYTDTQYF. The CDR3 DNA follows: TGTGCCAGCAGTTACGGAGCGGGCTACACAGATACGCAGTATTTT.

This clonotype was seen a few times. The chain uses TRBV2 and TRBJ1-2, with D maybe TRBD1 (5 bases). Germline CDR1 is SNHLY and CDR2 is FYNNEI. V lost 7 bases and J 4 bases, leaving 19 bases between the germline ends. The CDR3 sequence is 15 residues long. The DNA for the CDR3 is TGTGCCAGCAACATTGAGGCAGGGCAAATCTATGGCTACACCTTC. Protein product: CASNIEAGQIYGYTF.

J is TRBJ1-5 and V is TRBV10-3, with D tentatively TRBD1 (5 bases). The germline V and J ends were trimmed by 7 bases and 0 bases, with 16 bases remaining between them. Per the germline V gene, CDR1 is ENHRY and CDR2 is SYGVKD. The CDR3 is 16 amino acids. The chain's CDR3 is CAITNLWDLSNQPQHF. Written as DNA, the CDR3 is TGTGCCATCACCAACCTTTGGGACCTTAGCAATCAGCCCCAGCATTTT.

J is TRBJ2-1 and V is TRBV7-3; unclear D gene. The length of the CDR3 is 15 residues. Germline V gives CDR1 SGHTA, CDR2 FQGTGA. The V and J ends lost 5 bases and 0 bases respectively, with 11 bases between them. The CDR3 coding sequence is TGTGCCAGCAGCCCCCCCGAGGCCTCCTACAATGAGCAGTTCTTC. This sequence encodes CASSPPEASYNEQFF.

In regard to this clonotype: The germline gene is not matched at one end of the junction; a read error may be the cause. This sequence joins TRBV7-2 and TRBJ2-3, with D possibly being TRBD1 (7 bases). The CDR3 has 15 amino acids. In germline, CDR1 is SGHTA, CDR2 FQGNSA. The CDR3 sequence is CASSLGGAGTDMQYF. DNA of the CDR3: TGTGCCAGCAGCTTAGGAGGGGCGGGGACAGATATGCAGTATTTT. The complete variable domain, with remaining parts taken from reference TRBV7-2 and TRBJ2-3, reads GAGVSQSPSNKVTEKGKDVELRCDPISGHTALYWYRQSLGQGLEFLIYFQGNSAPDKSGLPSDRFSAERTGGSVSTLTIQRTQQEDSAVYLCASSLGGAGTDMQYFGPGTRLTVL.

For the CDR3, the DNA is TGTGCCAGCAGCTTATCTTTGGGGGTCAATCAGCCCCAGCATTTT. It yields the protein CASSLSLGVNQPQHF. This rearrangement joins TRBV13 to TRBJ1-5, with D maybe TRBD1 (5 bases). V was pared by 2 bases and J by 3 bases, with 11 bases between. This CDR3 is built from 15 residues. CDR1 and CDR2 (germline): PRHDT, FYEKMQ (reference sequence).

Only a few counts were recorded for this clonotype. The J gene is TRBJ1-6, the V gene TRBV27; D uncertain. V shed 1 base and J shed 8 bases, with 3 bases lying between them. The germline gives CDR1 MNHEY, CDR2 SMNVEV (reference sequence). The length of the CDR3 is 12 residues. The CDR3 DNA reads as TGTGCCAGCAGTTTATTAGATTCACCCCTCCACTTT. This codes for CASSLLDSPLHF.